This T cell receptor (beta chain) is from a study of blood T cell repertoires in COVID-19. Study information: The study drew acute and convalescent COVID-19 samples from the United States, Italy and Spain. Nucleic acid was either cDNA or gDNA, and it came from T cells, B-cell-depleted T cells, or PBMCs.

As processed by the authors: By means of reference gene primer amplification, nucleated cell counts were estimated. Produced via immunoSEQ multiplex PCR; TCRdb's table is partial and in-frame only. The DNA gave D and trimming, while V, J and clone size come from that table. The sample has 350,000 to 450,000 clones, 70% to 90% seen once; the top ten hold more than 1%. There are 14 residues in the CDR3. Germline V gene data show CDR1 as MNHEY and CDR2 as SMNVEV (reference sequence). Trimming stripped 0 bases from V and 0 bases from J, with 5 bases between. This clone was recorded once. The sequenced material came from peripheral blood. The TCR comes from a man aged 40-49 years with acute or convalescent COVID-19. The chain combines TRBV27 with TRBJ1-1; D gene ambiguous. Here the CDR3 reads CASSLSGLNTEAFF. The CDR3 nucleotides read TGTGCCAGCAGTTTATCTGGCCTGAACACTGAAGCTTTCTTT.